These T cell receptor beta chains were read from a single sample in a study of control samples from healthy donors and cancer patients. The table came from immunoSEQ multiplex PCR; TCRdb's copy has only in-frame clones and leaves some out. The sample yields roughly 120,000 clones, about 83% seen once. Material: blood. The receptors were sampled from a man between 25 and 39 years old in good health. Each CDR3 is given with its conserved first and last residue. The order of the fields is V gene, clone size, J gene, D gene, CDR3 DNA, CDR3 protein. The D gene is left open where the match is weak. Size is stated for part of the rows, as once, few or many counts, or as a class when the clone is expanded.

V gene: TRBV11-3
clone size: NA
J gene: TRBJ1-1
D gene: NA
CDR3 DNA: TGTGCCAGCAGCTTCTCTTCCATGAACACTGAAGCTTTCTTT
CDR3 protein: CASSFSSMNTEAFF

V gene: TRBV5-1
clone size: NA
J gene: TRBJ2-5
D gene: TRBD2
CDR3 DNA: TGCGCCAGCAGCTTGGGGCTAGCGGGGGAAGAGACCCAGTACTTC
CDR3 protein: CASSLGLAGEETQYF

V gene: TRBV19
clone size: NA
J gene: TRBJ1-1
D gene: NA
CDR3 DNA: TGTGCCAGTAGACTCGGGGGAAACACTGAAGCTTTCTTT
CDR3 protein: CASRLGGNTEAFF

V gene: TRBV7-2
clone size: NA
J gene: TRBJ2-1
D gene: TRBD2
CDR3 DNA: TGTGCCAGCAGCCTGGGACTAGCGGTCTCCTACAATGAGCAGTTCTTC
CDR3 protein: CASSLGLAVSYNEQFF

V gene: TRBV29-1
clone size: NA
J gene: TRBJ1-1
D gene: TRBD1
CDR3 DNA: TGCAGCGTCCCCCCAAAGGGGGCGCGAGCGGACACTGAAGCTTTCTTT
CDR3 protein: CSVPPKGARADTEAFF

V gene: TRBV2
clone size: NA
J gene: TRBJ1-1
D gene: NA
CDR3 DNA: TGTGCCAGCAGTGGTGGACCCGGGGCACTCATCTGGGACGCTTTCTTT
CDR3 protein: CASSGGPGALIWDAFF

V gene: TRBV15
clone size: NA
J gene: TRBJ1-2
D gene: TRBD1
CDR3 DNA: TGTGCCACCAGCCTGACAGGGGATCAGGGGGGCTACACCTTC
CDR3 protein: CATSLTGDQGGYTF

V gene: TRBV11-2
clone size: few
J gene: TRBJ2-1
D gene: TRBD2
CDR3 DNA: TGTGCCAGCAGCTTACTAGCGGGGGGGCCCAATGAGCAGTTCTTC
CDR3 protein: CASSLLAGGPNEQFF

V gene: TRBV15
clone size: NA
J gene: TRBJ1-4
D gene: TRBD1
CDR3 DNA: TGTGCCACCAGCGGACTAAAACGGGACAGCGATGAAAAACTGTTTTTT
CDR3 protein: CATSGLKRDSDEKLFF

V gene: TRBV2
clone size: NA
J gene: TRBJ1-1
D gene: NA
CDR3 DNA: TGTGCCAGCAGGGCTGACACATTTCTCATGAACACTGAAGCTTTCTTT
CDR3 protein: CASRADTFLMNTEAFF

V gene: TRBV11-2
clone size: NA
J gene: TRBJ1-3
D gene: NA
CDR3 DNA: TGTGCCAGCAGCTTAGGGCAGGGATCTGGAAACACCATATATTTT
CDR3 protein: CASSLGQGSGNTIYF

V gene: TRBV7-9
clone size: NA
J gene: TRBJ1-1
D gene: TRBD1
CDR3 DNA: TGTGCCAGCAGCTCTATGGATGGGACAGGGAGGACTGAAGCTTTCTTT
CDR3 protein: CASSSMDGTGRTEAFF

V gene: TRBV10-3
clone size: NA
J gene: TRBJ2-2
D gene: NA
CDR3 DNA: TGTGCCATCAGTGACTGGGACTCGTCCCGGGAGCTGTTTTTT
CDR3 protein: CAISDWDSSRELFF

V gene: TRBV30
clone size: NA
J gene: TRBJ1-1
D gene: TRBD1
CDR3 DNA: TGTGCCTGGAGTGTACAGGGACAGCAAGCTTTCTTT
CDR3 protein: CAWSVQGQQAFF

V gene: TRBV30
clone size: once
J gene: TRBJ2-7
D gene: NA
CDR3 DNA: TGTGCCTGGAGTGTAGGTCAGGGAGACTACGAGCAGTACTTC
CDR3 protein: CAWSVGQGDYEQYF

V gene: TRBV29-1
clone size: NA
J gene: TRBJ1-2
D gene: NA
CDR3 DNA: TGCAGCGCTAGCAAGGGGCCCGAGGGTGGCTACACCTTC
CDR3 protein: CSASKGPEGGYTF

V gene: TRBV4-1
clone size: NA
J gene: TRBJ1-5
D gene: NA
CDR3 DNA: TGCGCCAGCAGCCAAGACCCGACAGTGTATAGCAATCAGCCCCAGCATTTT
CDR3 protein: CASSQDPTVYSNQPQHF

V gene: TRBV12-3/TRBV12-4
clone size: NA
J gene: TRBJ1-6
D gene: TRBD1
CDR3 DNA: TGTGCCAGCAGTCCGACAGGGTACTCACCCCTCCACTTT
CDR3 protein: CASSPTGYSPLHF

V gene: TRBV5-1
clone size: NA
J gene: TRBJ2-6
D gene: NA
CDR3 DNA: TGCGCCAGCAGCTTGACAGTCTCTGGGGCCAACGTCCTGACTTTC
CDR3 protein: CASSLTVSGANVLTF

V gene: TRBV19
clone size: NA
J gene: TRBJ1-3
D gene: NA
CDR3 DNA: TGTGCCGGCCAGGGACCCAAGAGGAACACCATATATTTT
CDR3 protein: CAGQGPKRNTIYF

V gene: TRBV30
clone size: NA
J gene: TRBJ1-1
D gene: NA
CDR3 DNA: TGTGCCTGGAGTCCCGGGGTGAGGAACACTGAAGCTTTCTTT
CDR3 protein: CAWSPGVRNTEAFF

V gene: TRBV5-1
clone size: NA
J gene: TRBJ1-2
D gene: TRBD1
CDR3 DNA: TGCGCCAGCAGCTCGGGACAGGGGGACTATGGCTACACCTTC
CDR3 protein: CASSSGQGDYGYTF

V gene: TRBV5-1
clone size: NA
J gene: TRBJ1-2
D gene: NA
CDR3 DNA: TGCGCCAGCAGCTTGGAGTGGTCGGGGAATGGCTACACCTTC
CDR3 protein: CASSLEWSGNGYTF

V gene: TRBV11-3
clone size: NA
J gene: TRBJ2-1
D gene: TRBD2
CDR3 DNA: TGTGCCAGCAGTCCACTAGCGGGGGCCCCATACAATGAGCAGTTCTTC
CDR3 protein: CASSPLAGAPYNEQFF

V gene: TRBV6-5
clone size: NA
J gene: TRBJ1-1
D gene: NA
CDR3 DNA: TGTGCCAGCAGGTCGCGTAGGGCCCACACTGAAGCTTTCTTT
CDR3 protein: CASRSRRAHTEAFF

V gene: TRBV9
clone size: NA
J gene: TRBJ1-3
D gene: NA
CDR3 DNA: TGTGCCAGCAGCGTAGTCCCTGGAAACACCATATATTTT
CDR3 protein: CASSVVPGNTIYF

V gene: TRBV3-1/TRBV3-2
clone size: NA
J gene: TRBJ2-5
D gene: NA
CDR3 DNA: TGTGCCAGCAGCCACCGGGAGCCCCAAGAGACCCAGTACTTC
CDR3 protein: CASSHREPQETQYF

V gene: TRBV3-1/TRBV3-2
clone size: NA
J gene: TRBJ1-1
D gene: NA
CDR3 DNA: TGTGCCAGCAGCCAAGATATGAACGGCCGGGGTTTCTTT
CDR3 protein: CASSQDMNGRGFF

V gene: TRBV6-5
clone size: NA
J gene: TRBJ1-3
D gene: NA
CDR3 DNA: TGTGCCAGCAGTTACAAAGGCTCTGGAAACACCATATATTTT
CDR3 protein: CASSYKGSGNTIYF

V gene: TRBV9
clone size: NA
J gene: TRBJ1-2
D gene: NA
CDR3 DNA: TGTGCCAGCAGCGTAGTAGGGAACTATGGCTACACCTTC
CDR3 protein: CASSVVGNYGYTF

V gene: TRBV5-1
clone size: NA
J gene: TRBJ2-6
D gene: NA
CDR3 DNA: TGCGCCAGCAGCTTGGGGGCCAACGTCCTGACTTTC
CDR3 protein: CASSLGANVLTF

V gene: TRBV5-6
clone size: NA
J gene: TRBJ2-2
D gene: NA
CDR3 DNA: TGTGCCAGCAGCTTCAGAGTCCGCGGGGCCACCGGGGAGCTGTTTTTT
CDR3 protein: CASSFRVRGATGELFF

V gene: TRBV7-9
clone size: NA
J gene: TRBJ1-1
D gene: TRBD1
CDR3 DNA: TGTGCCAGCAGCTTAACGGCGGGGACAGAAACGAACACTGAAGCTTTCTTT
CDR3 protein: CASSLTAGTETNTEAFF

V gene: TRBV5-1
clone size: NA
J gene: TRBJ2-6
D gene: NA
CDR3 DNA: TGCGCCAGCAGCCCCTTAGGGGACAACCTCTCTGGGGCCAACGTCCTGACTTTC
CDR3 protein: CASSPLGDNLSGANVLTF

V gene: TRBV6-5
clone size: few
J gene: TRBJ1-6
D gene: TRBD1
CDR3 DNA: TGTGCCAGCAGGCACGGTGGAGGGGGCCGCTCACCCCTCCACTTT
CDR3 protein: CASRHGGGGRSPLHF

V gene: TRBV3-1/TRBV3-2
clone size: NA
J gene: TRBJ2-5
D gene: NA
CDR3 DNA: TGTGCCAGCAGCAGGTCTGAACAGGGTAGAGCGGAGACCCAGTACTTC
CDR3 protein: CASSRSEQGRAETQYF

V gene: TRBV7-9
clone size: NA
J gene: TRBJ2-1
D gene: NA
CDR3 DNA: TGTGCCAGCAGCAGGGACGCCGGGACCATCAATGAGCAGTTCTTC
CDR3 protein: CASSRDAGTINEQFF

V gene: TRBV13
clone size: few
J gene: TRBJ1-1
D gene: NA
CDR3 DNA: TGTGCCAGCAGCTTAGGCCGGGGTTCCGAAGCTTTCTTT
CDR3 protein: CASSLGRGSEAFF

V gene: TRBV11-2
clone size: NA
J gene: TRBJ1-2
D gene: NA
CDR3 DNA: TGTGCCAGCAGCTTAGAAACTGGGGCGCGCGCTGGCTACACCTTC
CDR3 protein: CASSLETGARAGYTF

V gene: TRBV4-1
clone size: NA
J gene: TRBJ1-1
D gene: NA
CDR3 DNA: TGCGCCAGCAGCCAAGAAAGATCAGTGAACACTGAAGCTTTCTTT
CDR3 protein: CASSQERSVNTEAFF

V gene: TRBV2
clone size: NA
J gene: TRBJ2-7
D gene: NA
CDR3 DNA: TGTGCCAGCAAGGGGCGAGGTGAGCAGTACTTC
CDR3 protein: CASKGRGEQYF

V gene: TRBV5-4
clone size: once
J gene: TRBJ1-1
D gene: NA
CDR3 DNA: TGTGCCAGCAGCCCCCAGGGTATCCCTGAAGCTTTCTTT
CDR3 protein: CASSPQGIPEAFF

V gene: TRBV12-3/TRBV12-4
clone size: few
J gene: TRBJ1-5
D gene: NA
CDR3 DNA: TGTGCCAGCAGTCTGGCGTGGGAGCAGCCCCAGCATTTT
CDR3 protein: CASSLAWEQPQHF

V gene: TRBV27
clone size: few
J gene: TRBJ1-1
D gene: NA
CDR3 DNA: TGTGCCAGCAGTTTAGGGCAGAACACTGAAGCTTTCTTT
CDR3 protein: CASSLGQNTEAFF